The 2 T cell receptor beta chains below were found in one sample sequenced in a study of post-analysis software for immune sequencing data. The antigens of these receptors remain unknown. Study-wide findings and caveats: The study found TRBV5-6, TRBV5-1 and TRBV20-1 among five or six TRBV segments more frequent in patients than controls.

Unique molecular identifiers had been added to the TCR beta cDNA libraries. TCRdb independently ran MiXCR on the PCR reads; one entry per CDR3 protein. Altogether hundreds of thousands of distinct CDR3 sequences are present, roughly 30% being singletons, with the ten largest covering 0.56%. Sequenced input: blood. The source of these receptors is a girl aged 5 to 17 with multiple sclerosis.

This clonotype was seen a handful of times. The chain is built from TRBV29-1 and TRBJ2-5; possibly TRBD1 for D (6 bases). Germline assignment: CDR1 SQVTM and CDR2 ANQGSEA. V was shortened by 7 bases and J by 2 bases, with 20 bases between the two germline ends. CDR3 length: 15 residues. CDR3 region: CSADLGRGGQETQYF. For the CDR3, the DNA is TGCAGCGCCGACTTAGGCAGGGGTGGGCAAGAGACCCAGTACTTC.

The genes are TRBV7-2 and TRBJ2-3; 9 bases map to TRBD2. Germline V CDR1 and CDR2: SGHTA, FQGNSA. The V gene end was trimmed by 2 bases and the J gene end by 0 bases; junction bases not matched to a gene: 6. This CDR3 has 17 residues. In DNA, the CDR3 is TGTGCCAGCAGCTTATGGCCCCTAGCGGGAAGCACAGATACGCAGTATTTT. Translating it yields CASSLWPLAGSTDTQYF.